This T cell receptor beta chain was identified in a study of shared clonotypes between healthy human individuals. Repertoires were generated with immunoSEQ multiplex PCR, while TCRdb's copy carries only in-frame clones and drops some. The sample has roughly 650,000 clones, 96% seen once. The CDR3 is made up of 15 amino acids. Germline CDR1 SGHDT, CDR2 YYEEEE. V gave up 4 bases and J gave up 3 bases; unmatched junction bases: 9. Naive CD8 cells were CD45RO-negative, positively selected for CCR7, excluding terminally differentiated effector memory CD45RA+ cells. Every contributor of samples was a Caucasian grown-up residing in Nashville, Tennessee.

The chain recombines TRBV5-6 with TRBJ1-1, with TRBD1 identical over 7 bases. The source is a woman aged 30 to 39 in good health. The source material was naive CD8+ T cells sorted from blood. The CDR3, as DNA: TGTGCCAGCAGCACCGTGACAGGGAGGCACACTGAAGCTTTCTTT. Its protein is CASSTVTGRHTEAFF.